The sequence of this T cell receptor beta chain was determined in a study of shared clonotypes between healthy human individuals. Replicate PCRs run on sorted subsets employed around 200 ng DNA, approximately 30,000 T cell genomes. Some clones are missing from TCRdb's copy, which holds only in-frame ones; the method was immunoSEQ multiplex PCR. The sample has roughly 1 million clones, under 80% seen once; the top ten hold roughly 1.4%. Per germline, CDR1 SGDLS and CDR2 YYNGEE. CDR3 size: 16 residues. V was trimmed by 2 bases and J by 6 bases, leaving 18 bases between them. In the case of this clone: What it recognizes is unknown.

Study-level results: It was the few donors that limited the genetic and exposure-history diversity represented.

Material for sequencing was memory CD4+ T cells sorted from blood. This sample's subset: CD45RA-negative fraction. The TCR sequence derives from a man younger than 35 in good health. The V call is TRBV9, the J call TRBJ2-1; D could derive from TRBD1 or TRBD2 (5 bases each). Written as DNA, the CDR3 is TGTGCCAGCAGCGTCAGAGGGGACGGCCTCTTCAATGAGCAGTTCTTC. It codes for CASSVRGDGLFNEQFF.